The rows below give T cell receptor beta chains drawn from one sample of a study of OX40 agonist ivuxolimab in advanced cancers. Profiled with immunoSEQ multiplex PCR; TCRdb holds only in-frame clones, not every one. This table holds 55,000 to 75,000 clones, roughly 82% found once. Source: CD4+ or CD8+ T cells sorted from blood, taken in a trial of the OX40 agonist ivuxolimab. Source of these receptors: an adult with an advanced solid tumor such as melanoma, head and neck, liver or kidney cancer. Both conserved end residues are part of each CDR3. D genes are given only for firm matches. The size of a clone is reported for some rows only, either as once, few or many, or as a class for expanded clones.

D	V	size	J	DNA	CDR3
.	TRBV10-3	.	TRBJ2-2	TGTGCCTCCAAGGGGCAGGGAGGACACACCGGGGAGCTGTTTTTT	CASKGQGGHTGELFF
.	TRBV7-2	.	TRBJ2-7	TGTGCCAGCAGAAACAGGGCGTCCTCCTACGAGCAGTACTTC	CASRNRASSYEQYF
.	TRBV6-1	.	TRBJ1-1	TGTGCCAGCAGTGAATGGCGGGGGCGGACTGAAGCTTTCTTT	CASSEWRGRTEAFF
.	TRBV4-3	once	TRBJ1-6	TGCGCCAGCAGCCAGGCCCTCCGGGTCCCTAATTCACCCCTCCACTTT	CASSQALRVPNSPLHF
.	TRBV7-9	once	TRBJ1-6	TGTGCCAGCAGCCCTCAGTGGTCCCTCCACTTT	CASSPQWSLHF
.	TRBV21-1	few	TRBJ2-7	TGTGCCAGCAGCAAAACTCGGCGGGGAGCCTCCTACGAGCAGTACTTC	CASSKTRRGASYEQYF
TRBD2	TRBV18	.	TRBJ2-1	TGTGCCAGCTCACCACGAGCGGGGGGGAACAATGAGCAGTTCTTC	CASSPRAGGNNEQFF
TRBD1	TRBV7-9	once	TRBJ2-7	TGTGCCAGCAACAACGACCCGGGACAGGGCCTTAGCGAGCAGTACTTC	CASNNDPGQGLSEQYF
TRBD2	TRBV2	.	TRBJ2-1	TGTGCCAGCACCTGGGGAGGGTCCTACAATGAGCAGTTCTTC	CASTWGGSYNEQFF
.	TRBV7-2	.	TRBJ2-1	TGTGCCAGCAGCTTGGGGCACCCCTCCTACAATGAGCAGTTCTTC	CASSLGHPSYNEQFF
TRBD1	TRBV6-5	.	TRBJ2-3	TGTGCCAGCAGCCGGACAGGGGAAGATACGCAGTATTTT	CASSRTGEDTQYF
.	TRBV6-5	.	TRBJ2-3	TGTGCCAGCAGTTACTTATCGGGGGTTAGCACAGATACGCAGTATTTT	CASSYLSGVSTDTQYF
.	TRBV6-6	.	TRBJ1-2	TGTGCCAGCAGTAACTCGGACGGATTAGTAACCTTC	CASSNSDGLVTF
.	TRBV6-5	.	TRBJ2-2	TGTGCCAGCAGTTACGCGGGGAACGGCGGGGAGCTGTTTTTT	CASSYAGNGGELFF
TRBD1	TRBV2	.	TRBJ2-2	TGTGCCAGCGGTCGGGACAGGGGAACCGGGGAGCTGTTTTTT	CASGRDRGTGELFF
TRBD1	TRBV7-6	.	TRBJ2-1	TGTGCCAGCAGCTTAGGGACAGGAGGCTCCTACAATGAGCAGTTCTTC	CASSLGTGGSYNEQFF